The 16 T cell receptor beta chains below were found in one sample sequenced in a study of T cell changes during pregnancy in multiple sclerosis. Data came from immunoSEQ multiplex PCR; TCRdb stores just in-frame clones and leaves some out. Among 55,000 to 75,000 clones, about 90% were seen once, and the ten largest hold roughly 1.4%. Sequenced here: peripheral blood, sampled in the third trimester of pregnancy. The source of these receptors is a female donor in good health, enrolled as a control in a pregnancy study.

The CDR3 nucleotides read TGCAGCGTTGCCGGGGTTCGTACGGACAGGGGGAATGGAAACACCATATATTTT. This codes for CSVAGVRTDRGNGNTIYF. The rearrangement links TRBV29-1 to TRBJ1-3; 10 bases agree with TRBD1. Germline V lookup: CDR1 SQVTM, CDR2 ANQGSEA. The CDR3 is 18 amino acids. Losses at the gene ends were 4 bases for V and 3 bases for J; bases not matched to a gene: 15.

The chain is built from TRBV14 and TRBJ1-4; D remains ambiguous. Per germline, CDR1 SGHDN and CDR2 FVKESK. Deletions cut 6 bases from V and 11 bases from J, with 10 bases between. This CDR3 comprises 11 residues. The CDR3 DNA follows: TGTGCCAGCAGTCGCGCGTCGAAACTGTTTTTT. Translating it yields CASSRASKLFF.

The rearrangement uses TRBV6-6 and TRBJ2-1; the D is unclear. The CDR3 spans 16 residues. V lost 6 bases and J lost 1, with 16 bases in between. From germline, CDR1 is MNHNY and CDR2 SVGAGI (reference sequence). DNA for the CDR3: TGTGCCAGCAGCCCCGGCCGGGTTGGGTCCTACAATGAGCAGTTCTTC. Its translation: CASSPGRVGSYNEQFF.

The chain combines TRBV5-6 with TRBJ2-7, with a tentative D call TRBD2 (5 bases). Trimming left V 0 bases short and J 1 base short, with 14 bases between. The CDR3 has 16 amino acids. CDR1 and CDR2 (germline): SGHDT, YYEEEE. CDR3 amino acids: CASSLGAGLASYEQYF. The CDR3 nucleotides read TGTGCCAGCAGCTTGGGGGCGGGCCTCGCTTCCTACGAGCAGTACTTC.

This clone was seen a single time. The CDR3 loop is CASSLAQGQETQYF. The CDR3 DNA follows: TGTGCCAGCAGCTTAGCTCAGGGCCAAGAGACCCAGTACTTC. The rearrangement joins TRBV7-9 to TRBJ2-5; the D gene is possibly TRBD1 (5 bases). Trimming pared 0 bases from V and 1 base from J, leaving 6 bases between. The CDR3 loop spans 14 amino acids. Germline CDR1 is SEHNR and CDR2 is FQNEAQ (reference sequence).

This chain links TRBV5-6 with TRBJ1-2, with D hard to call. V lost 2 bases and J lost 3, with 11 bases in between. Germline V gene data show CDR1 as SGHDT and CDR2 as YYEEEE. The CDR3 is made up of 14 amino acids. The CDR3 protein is CASSFPSRDYGYTF. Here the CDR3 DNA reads TGTGCCAGCAGCTTTCCCTCCCGGGACTATGGCTACACCTTC. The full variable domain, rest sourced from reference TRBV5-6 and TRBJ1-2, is DAGVTQSPTHLIKTRGQQVTLRCSPKSGHDTVSWYQQALGQGPQFIFQYYEEEERQRGNFPDRFSGHQFPNYSSELNVNALLLGDSALYLCASSFPSRDYGYTFGSGTRLTVV.

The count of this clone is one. The CDR3 DNA follows: TGTGCCACCAGCAGAGGATCAGCGGGGGTCACAGATACGCAGTATTTT. Translated, it gives CATSRGSAGVTDTQYF. The chain carries TRBV15 and TRBJ2-3, with 8 nucleotides matching TRBD2. This CDR3 is 16 amino acids long. V shed 1 base, J shed 2 bases, and the junction held 5 bases outside the gene matches. CDR1 and CDR2 (germline): LNHNV, YYDKDF (reference sequence).

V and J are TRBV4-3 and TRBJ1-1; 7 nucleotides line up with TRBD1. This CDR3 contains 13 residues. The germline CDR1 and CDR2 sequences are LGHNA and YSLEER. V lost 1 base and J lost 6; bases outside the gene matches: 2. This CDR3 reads CASSQVQGAEAFF. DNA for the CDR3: TGCGCCAGCAGCCAAGTTCAGGGGGCTGAAGCTTTCTTT.

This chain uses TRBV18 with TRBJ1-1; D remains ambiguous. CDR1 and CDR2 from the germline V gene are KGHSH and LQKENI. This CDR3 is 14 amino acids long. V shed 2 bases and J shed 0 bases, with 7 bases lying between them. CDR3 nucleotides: TGTGCCAGCTCACCAACAGACATGAACACTGAAGCTTTCTTT. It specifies CASSPTDMNTEAFF. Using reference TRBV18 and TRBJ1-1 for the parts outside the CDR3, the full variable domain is NAGVMQNPRHLVRRRGQEARLRCSPMKGHSHVYWYRQLPEEGLKFMVYLQKENIIDESGMPKERFSAEFPKEGPSILRIQQVVRGDSAAYFCASSPTDMNTEAFFGQGTRLTVV.

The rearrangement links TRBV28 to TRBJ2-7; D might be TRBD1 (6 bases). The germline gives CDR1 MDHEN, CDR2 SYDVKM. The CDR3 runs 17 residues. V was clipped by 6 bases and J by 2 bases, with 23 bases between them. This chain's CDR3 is CASSHGVDRFRPYEQYF. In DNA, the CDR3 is TGTGCCAGCAGCCATGGGGTAGACAGGTTCCGTCCCTACGAGCAGTACTTC.

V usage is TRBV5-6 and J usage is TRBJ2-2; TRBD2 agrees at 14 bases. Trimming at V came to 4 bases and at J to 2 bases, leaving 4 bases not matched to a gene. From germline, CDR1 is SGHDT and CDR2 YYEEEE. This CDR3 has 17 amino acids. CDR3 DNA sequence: TGTGCCAGCAGCAGACTAGCGGGGGGGCCAAACACCGGGGAGCTGTTTTTT. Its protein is CASSRLAGGPNTGELFF. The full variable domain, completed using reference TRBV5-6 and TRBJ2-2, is DAGVTQSPTHLIKTRGQQVTLRCSPKSGHDTVSWYQQALGQGPQFIFQYYEEEERQRGNFPDRFSGHQFPNYSSELNVNALLLGDSALYLCASSRLAGGPNTGELFFGEGSRLTVL.

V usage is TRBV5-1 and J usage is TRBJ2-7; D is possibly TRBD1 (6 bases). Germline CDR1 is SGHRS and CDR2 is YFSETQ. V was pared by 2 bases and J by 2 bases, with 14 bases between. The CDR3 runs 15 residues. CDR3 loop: CASSFTQGTTYEQYF. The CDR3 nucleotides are TGCGCCAGCAGCTTTACTCAGGGGACCACCTACGAGCAGTACTTC.

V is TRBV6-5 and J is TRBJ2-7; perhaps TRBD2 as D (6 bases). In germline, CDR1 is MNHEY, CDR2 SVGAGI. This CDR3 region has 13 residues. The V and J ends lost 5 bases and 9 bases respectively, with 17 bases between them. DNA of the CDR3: TGTGCCAGCAGTCCTACACCCAGGGACTCGCAGTACTTC. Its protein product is CASSPTPRDSQYF.

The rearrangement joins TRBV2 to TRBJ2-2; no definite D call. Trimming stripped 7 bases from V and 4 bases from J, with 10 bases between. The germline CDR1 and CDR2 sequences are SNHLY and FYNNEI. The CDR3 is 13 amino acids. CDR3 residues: CASTLTSTGELFF. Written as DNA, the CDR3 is TGTGCCAGCACCTTGACAAGCACCGGGGAGCTGTTTTTT. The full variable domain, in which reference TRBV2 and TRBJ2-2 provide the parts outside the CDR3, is EPEVTQTPSHQVTQMGQEVILRCVPISNHLYFYWYRQILGQKVEFLVSFYNNEISEKSEIFDDQFSVERPDGSNFTLKIRSTKLEDSAMYFCASTLTSTGELFFGEGSRLTVL.

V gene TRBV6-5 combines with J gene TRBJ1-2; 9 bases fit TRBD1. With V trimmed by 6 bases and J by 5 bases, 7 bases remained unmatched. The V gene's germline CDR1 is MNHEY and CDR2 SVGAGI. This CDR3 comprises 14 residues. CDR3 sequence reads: CASRQGQGLYGYTF. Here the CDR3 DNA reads TGTGCCAGCAGACAAGGACAGGGGCTTTATGGCTACACCTTC.

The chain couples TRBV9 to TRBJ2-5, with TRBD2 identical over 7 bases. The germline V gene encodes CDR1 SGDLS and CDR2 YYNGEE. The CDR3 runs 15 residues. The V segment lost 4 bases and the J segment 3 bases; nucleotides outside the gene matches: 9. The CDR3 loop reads CASSPAGTKEETQYF. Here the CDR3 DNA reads TGTGCCAGCAGCCCGGCCGGGACTAAAGAAGAGACCCAGTACTTC.